This T cell receptor beta chain was recovered during a study of cytomegalovirus exposure and HLA in healthy donors. Study details: As an earlier analysis found, roughly 170 million T cells yielded about 120 million unique TCR beta sequences.

In the PCR, 60 Vbeta and 13 Jbeta primers were used. Clones were read by immunoSEQ multiplex PCR, and TCRdb kept only the in-frame ones, dropping some. The repertoire includes roughly 140,000 clones, 75% to 80% of them detected once, and roughly 6% sits in the top ten. Findings and limits, study-wide: Within an earlier analysis, most TCR beta V segments proved productive either about 90% or about 30% of the time. Among donors in an Asian-associated ancestry cluster, a later analysis reportedly found fewer N-insertions than the roughly 700-donor mean. V- and J-gene trimming in TCR beta was tied to a missense DCLRE1C variant by an analysis performed later.

A word on this clone: Its antigen is unknown.

Source material: PBMCs. This sequence was found in a woman aged 40 to 50 in good health and CMV-seropositive.

This CDR3 reads CSVRVRVAGAYEQYF. CDR3 nucleotide sequence: TGCAGCGTCAGGGTGAGAGTAGCGGGGGCCTACGAGCAGTACTTC. This sequence joins TRBV29-1 and TRBJ2-7; 9 bases agree with TRBD2. V shed 6 bases, J shed 2 bases, and the junction held 11 bases outside the gene matches. CDR3 length equals 15 residues. CDR1 and CDR2 from the germline V gene are SQVTM and ANQGSEA.